This T cell receptor (beta chain) is drawn from a study of blood T cell repertoires in COVID-19. The CDR3 spans 13 residues. CDR1 and CDR2 (germline): SQVTM, ANQGSEA. On this clone: One junction end disagrees with the germline gene, perhaps due to a read error.

Measured with immunoSEQ multiplex PCR; TCRdb has only the in-frame clones, and not every one. The sample carries approximately 100,000 clones, 85% to 90% recorded once. The TCR was taken from a woman of 80 years or more with acute or convalescent COVID-19. The gene calls are TRBV29-1 and TRBJ1-2; no clear D. The material sequenced was peripheral blood. CDR3 region: CSVEDLGPDFRAF. The CDR3 DNA reads as TGCAGCGTTGAAGATCTAGGACCGGACTTCAGAGCTTTC. The full variable domain, rest sourced from reference TRBV29-1 and TRBJ1-2, is SAVISQKPSRDICQRGTSLTIQCQVDSQVTMMFWYRQQPGQSLTLIATANQGSEATYESGFVIDKFPISRPNLTFSTLTVSNMSPEDSSIYLCSVEDLGPDFRAFGSGTRLTVV.